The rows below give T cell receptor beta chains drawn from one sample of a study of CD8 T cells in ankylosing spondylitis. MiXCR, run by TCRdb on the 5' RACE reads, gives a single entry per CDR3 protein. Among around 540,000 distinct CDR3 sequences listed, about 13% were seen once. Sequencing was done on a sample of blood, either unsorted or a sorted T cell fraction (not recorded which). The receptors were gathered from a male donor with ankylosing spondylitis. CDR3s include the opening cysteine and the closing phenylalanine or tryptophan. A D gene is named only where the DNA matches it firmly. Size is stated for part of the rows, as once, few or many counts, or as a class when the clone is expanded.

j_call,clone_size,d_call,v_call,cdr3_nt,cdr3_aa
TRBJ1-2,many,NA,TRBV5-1,TGCGCCAGCAGCTTGGGTACGGAGGTCGGTGGCTACACCTTC,CASSLGTEVGGYTF
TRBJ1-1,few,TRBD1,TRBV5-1,TGCGCCAGCAGCCCCTTCGGGACAGGGGGACACACTGAAGCTTTCTTT,CASSPFGTGGHTEAFF
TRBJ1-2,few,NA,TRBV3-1,TGTGCCAGCAGCCAAGACCTAGCATCGAACTATGGCTACACCTTC,CASSQDLASNYGYTF
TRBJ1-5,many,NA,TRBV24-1,TGTGCCACCAGTGATTTTACAAATCAGCCCCAGCATTTT,CATSDFTNQPQHF
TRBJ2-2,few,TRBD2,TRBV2,TGTGCCAGCAGTGAGCGGGAGGCCGGGGAGCTGTTTTTT,CASSEREAGELFF
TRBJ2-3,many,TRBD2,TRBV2,TGTGCCAGCAGTCGGGATCTAGCGGGAAGCACAGATACGCAGTATTTT,CASSRDLAGSTDTQYF
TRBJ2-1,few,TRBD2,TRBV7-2,TGTGCCAGCAGCTTACCCGGGACTAGCGCTTACAATGAGCAGTTCTTC,CASSLPGTSAYNEQFF
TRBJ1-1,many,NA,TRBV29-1,TGCAGCGTTGAAGATCTAGGGGGGGCGCGGACTGAAGCTTTCTTT,CSVEDLGGARTEAFF
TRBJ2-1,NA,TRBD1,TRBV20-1,TGCAGTGCTACAGACAGGGGGACCTACAATGAGCAGTTCTTC,CSATDRGTYNEQFF
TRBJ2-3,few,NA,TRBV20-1,TGCAGTGTTTCCCTCAGCAGAAACACAGATACGCAGTATTTT,CSVSLSRNTDTQYF
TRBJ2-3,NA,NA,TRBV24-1,TGTGCCACCAGGGGCGGAAGCACAGATACGCAGTATTTT,CATRGGSTDTQYF
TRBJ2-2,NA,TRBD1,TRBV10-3,TGTGCCATCAGATGGACAGGGGACACCGGGGAGCTGTTTTTT,CAIRWTGDTGELFF
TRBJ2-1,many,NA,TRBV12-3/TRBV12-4,TGTGCCAGCAGTTTAATGGGGTTCTCCTACAATGAGCAGTTCTTC,CASSLMGFSYNEQFF
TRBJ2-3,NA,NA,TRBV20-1,TGCAGTGCTAGAGTAACTATTACAGATACGCAGTATTTT,CSARVTITDTQYF
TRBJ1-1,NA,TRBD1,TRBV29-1,TGCAGCGTTGGTGAGGGGGCAACTGAAGCTTTCTTT,CSVGEGATEAFF
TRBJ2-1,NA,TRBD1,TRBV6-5,TGTGCCAGCAGTTACGGGACAGGGGGGAACAATGAGCAGTTCTTC,CASSYGTGGNNEQFF
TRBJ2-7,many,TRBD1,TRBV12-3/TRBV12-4,TGTGCCAGCAGTTTAGGAGGGGGCATGGTCTACGAGCAGTACTTC,CASSLGGGMVYEQYF
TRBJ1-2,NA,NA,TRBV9,TGTGCCAGCAGCGTAGTGTCAGGGGACTATGGCTACACCTTC,CASSVVSGDYGYTF
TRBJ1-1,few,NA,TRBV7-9,TGTGCTGTGCTGGGCGGGACCTTGAACACTGAAGCTTTCTTT,CAVLGGTLNTEAFF
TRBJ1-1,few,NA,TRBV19,TGTGCCAGTAGTATTAGGTCGGTAAAACCTGAAGCTTTCTTT,CASSIRSVKPEAFF
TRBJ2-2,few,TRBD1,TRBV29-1,TGCAGCGTTGGGGGGACAGGAGGGACCGGGGAGCTGTTTTTT,CSVGGTGGTGELFF
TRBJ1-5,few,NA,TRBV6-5,TGTGCCAGCAGTTTGTACTCGACACCGTCAATCTATAGCAATCAGCCCCAGCATTTT,CASSLYSTPSIYSNQPQHF
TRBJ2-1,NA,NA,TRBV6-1,TGTGCCAGCAGGGCCCGGTCTGACCCTTACAATGAGCAGTTCTTC,CASRARSDPYNEQFF
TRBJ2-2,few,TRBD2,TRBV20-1,TGCAGTGCTACCCGGAGAGTAGCGGGAGGGCCCCACGGGGAGCTGTTTTTT,CSATRRVAGGPHGELFF
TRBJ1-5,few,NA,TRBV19,TGTGCCAGTAGTATAGACACACAAGGGCCCCAGCATTTT,CASSIDTQGPQHF
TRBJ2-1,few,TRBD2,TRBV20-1,TGCAGTGCTAGGCCCGGAGCGGGAGGTCGGAATGAGCAGTTCTTC,CSARPGAGGRNEQFF
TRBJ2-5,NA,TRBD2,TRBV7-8,TGTGCCAGCAGCTTATATGCGGGAGGCTCAGGGGAGACCCAGTACTTC,CASSLYAGGSGETQYF
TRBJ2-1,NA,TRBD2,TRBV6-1,TGTGCCAGCACCCGAGGACGGCTAGCGGGAGACAATGAGCAGTTCTTC,CASTRGRLAGDNEQFF